A selection of T cell receptor beta chains follows, all from one sample in a study of blood T cell repertoires in COVID-19. Assay used: immunoSEQ multiplex PCR; TCRdb lists only in-frame clones, some missing. The sample has some 62,000 clones; 78% are singletons. The sequenced sample consisted of peripheral blood. Receptors were obtained from a man between 60 and 75 years old with COVID-19, enrolled during active disease. Each CDR3 is given with its conserved first and last residue. The D gene is left open where the match is weak. Clone size appears in some rows only: once, few, many, or a class for an expanded clone.

V gene,clone size,J gene,D gene,CDR3 length,CDR3 protein,CDR3 DNA
TRBV9,-,TRBJ1-2,-,13,CASSSGTYYGYTF,TGTGCCAGCAGCTCCGGGACTTATTATGGCTACACCTTC
TRBV29-1,-,TRBJ1-2,-,16,CSVEDEQVSPNYGYTF,TGCAGCGTTGAAGACGAACAGGTTTCCCCTAACTATGGCTACACCTTC
TRBV11-2,-,TRBJ1-6,TRBD1,14,CASSLDHRGTPLHF,TGTGCCAGCAGCTTAGACCACAGGGGGACACCCCTCCACTTT
TRBV2,-,TRBJ2-2,-,14,CATKRLANTGELFF,TGTGCCACCAAGAGACTAGCGAACACCGGGGAGCTGTTTTTT
TRBV11-2,-,TRBJ2-1,-,15,CASSLNRISYNEQFF,TGTGCCAGCAGCTTAAACAGGATTTCTTACAATGAGCAGTTCTTC
TRBV27,-,TRBJ2-5,-,13,CATKQGLQETQYF,TGTGCCACCAAACAGGGCCTCCAAGAGACCCAGTACTTC
TRBV27,-,TRBJ1-5,-,15,CASAPWGRRSQPQHF,TGTGCCAGCGCCCCGTGGGGGAGGAGAAGTCAGCCCCAGCATTTT
TRBV15,-,TRBJ2-3,TRBD2,18,CATSSRGTSGVDWDTQYF,TGTGCCACCAGCAGCCGCGGGACTAGCGGGGTCGACTGGGATACGCAGTATTTT
TRBV7-5,-,TRBJ1-5,-,15,CVRSFFPRGNQPQHF,TGTGTCAGAAGCTTCTTTCCGCGAGGCAATCAGCCCCAGCATTTT
TRBV7-9,once,TRBJ2-5,TRBD1,15,CASSLRWDSQETQYF,TGTGCCAGCAGCTTAAGGTGGGACAGCCAAGAGACCCAGTACTTC
TRBV11-2,-,TRBJ2-5,TRBD2,13,CASRRGGRETQYF,TGTGCCAGCAGACGGGGGGGGAGAGAGACCCAGTACTTC
TRBV5-1,-,TRBJ2-1,-,12,CASSAGYNEQFF,TGCGCCAGCAGCGCCGGGTACAATGAGCAGTTCTTC
TRBV27,-,TRBJ1-6,-,12,CASSFFSSPLHF,TGTGCCAGCAGTTTCTTTTCTTCACCCCTCCACTTT
TRBV28,once,TRBJ2-7,-,15,CASSFADSPMYEQYF,TGTGCCAGCAGTTTCGCGGACAGCCCAATGTACGAGCAGTACTTC
TRBV19,-,TRBJ2-3,TRBD2,17,CASSTPPTSADTDTQYF,TGTGCCAGTAGTACTCCTCCGACTAGCGCCGACACAGATACGCAGTATTTT
TRBV5-1,-,TRBJ2-7,TRBD1,14,CASSFLGQGQEQYF,TGCGCCAGCAGCTTTCTGGGACAGGGTCAAGAGCAGTACTTC
TRBV28,-,TRBJ1-2,-,15,CASSFLGASEDGYTF,TGTGCCAGCAGTTTCTTAGGGGCGAGCGAGGATGGCTACACCTTC
TRBV10-1,few,TRBJ2-2,-,13,CATRDSFTGELFF,TGCGCCACCCGGGACTCCTTTACCGGGGAGCTGTTTTTT
TRBV24-1,-,TRBJ2-1,TRBD1,14,CAVGGDRSYNEQFF,TGTGCCGTGGGTGGGGACAGATCGTACAATGAGCAGTTCTTC
TRBV5-1,few,TRBJ2-3,TRBD2,17,CASSSGPWLADTDTQYF,TGCGCCAGCAGCTCGGGCCCGTGGCTAGCGGACACAGATACGCAGTATTTT
TRBV5-1,-,TRBJ2-3,TRBD2,14,CASSLAAGEDTQYF,TGCGCCAGCAGCTTAGCTGCGGGAGAAGATACGCAGTATTTT
TRBV5-4,-,TRBJ2-1,-,15,CASSLATGEGNEQFF,TGTGCCAGCAGCTTGGCAACGGGAGAGGGAAATGAGCAGTTCTTC
TRBV7-2,-,TRBJ2-7,TRBD2,18,CASSRGTSGRRAGYEQYF,TGTGCCAGCAGCCGCGGGACTAGCGGGAGACGGGCGGGCTACGAGCAGTACTTC
TRBV10-1,-,TRBJ2-3,TRBD2,14,CASTEGLATDTQYF,TGCGCCAGCACTGAAGGACTAGCCACAGATACGCAGTATTTT
TRBV28,-,TRBJ2-7,TRBD1,15,CASSQRTGALYEQYF,TGTGCCAGCAGTCAAAGAACAGGGGCTCTCTACGAGCAGTACTTC
TRBV12-3/TRBV12-4,-,TRBJ2-2,-,13,CASSPIYPGELFF,TGTGCCAGCAGTCCGATCTATCCCGGGGAGCTGTTTTTT
TRBV12-5,few,TRBJ1-1,-,14,CASGLTGWGAEAFF,TGTGCTAGTGGCTTGACAGGTTGGGGTGCTGAAGCTTTCTTT
TRBV11-2,-,TRBJ2-1,-,16,CASSYRRGSSYNEQFF,TGTGCCAGCAGCTACAGAAGGGGTAGCTCCTACAATGAGCAGTTCTTC
TRBV21-1,few,TRBJ2-7,-,13,CASSDSRPKEQYF,TGTGCCAGCAGCGACAGTCGCCCTAAGGAGCAGTACTTC
TRBV19,-,TRBJ1-5,-,13,CASSTQNNQPQHF,TGTGCCAGTAGTACGCAGAACAATCAGCCCCAGCATTTT
TRBV28,-,TRBJ1-5,TRBD1,15,CASSSPDRVIRPQHF,TGTGCCAGCAGTTCGCCGGACAGGGTTATCAGGCCCCAGCATTTT
TRBV19,-,TRBJ2-5,TRBD2,15,CASSGLAGGQETQYF,TGTGCCAGTAGCGGACTAGCGGGGGGCCAAGAGACCCAGTACTTC
TRBV19,-,TRBJ2-3,TRBD2,15,CATAVGLASTDTQYF,TGTGCCACCGCAGTCGGACTAGCTAGCACAGATACGCAGTATTTT
TRBV18,-,TRBJ1-1,-,13,CASSPGLNTEAFF,TGTGCCAGCTCACCAGGGCTGAACACTGAAGCTTTCTTT
TRBV28,-,TRBJ1-5,TRBD1,16,CASKWRDRGSNQPQHF,TGTGCCAGCAAGTGGCGGGACAGGGGGTCCAATCAGCCCCAGCATTTT
TRBV20-1,-,TRBJ2-1,-,11,CSARRGWGQFF,TGCAGTGCCCGACGCGGGTGGGGGCAGTTCTTC
TRBV1,-,TRBJ2-7,-,16,CTSSQPTPLILYEQYF,TGCACCAGCAGCCAACCTACTCCGCTCATCCTCTACGAGCAGTACTTC
TRBV10-2,few,TRBJ1-1,-,11,CASTRGLGAFF,TGCGCCAGCACCCGGGGTTTGGGAGCTTTCTTT
TRBV29-1,-,TRBJ2-1,TRBD2,17,CSVDFSGERGVRDEQFF,TGCAGCGTTGATTTTAGCGGGGAGAGAGGGGTACGCGATGAGCAGTTCTTC
TRBV18,once,TRBJ2-7,-,14,CASSPISGAGEQYF,TGTGCCAGCTCACCCATCTCAGGGGCCGGCGAGCAGTACTTC
TRBV11-2,-,TRBJ2-3,TRBD2,16,CASSSLAGGGRDTQYF,TGTGCCAGCAGCTCACTAGCGGGAGGAGGGCGAGATACGCAGTATTTT
TRBV6-5,-,TRBJ1-1,-,14,CASKSSGSYTEAFF,TGTGCCAGCAAATCATCAGGGTCTTACACTGAAGCTTTCTTT
TRBV13,-,TRBJ2-3,-,18,CASSLDRESDGSTDTQYF,TGTGCCAGCAGCTTAGACCGGGAGTCGGATGGTAGCACAGATACGCAGTATTTT
TRBV27,-,TRBJ2-2,TRBD1,17,CASSSLMGDSHTGELFF,TGTGCCAGCAGTTCCCTTATGGGGGACAGCCACACCGGGGAGCTGTTTTTT
TRBV30,-,TRBJ2-1,-,13,CAWSSEFYNEQFF,TGTGCCTGGAGTAGTGAGTTCTACAATGAGCAGTTCTTC
TRBV5-1,-,TRBJ1-2,TRBD1,14,CASSFTTGNYGYTF,TGCGCCAGCAGCTTCACGACAGGGAACTATGGCTACACCTTC
TRBV19,-,TRBJ2-1,TRBD1,14,CASSIEDRVREQFF,TGTGCCAGTAGTATCGAGGACAGGGTAAGGGAGCAGTTCTTC
TRBV18,-,TRBJ2-7,TRBD2,16,CASSPALAALSYEQYF,TGTGCCAGCTCACCAGCACTAGCGGCACTCTCCTACGAGCAGTACTTC
TRBV12-5,-,TRBJ2-2,-,12,CASGLAPGELFF,TGTGCTAGTGGTTTAGCACCCGGGGAGCTGTTTTTT
TRBV12-2,-,TRBJ2-5,-,14,CASPLTSGSETQYF,TGTGCAAGTCCCTTGACTAGCGGGAGTGAGACCCAGTACTTC
TRBV11-3,-,TRBJ1-3,-,17,CASSLGVFGSAGNTIYF,TGTGCCAGCAGCTTGGGAGTGTTCGGGTCCGCTGGAAACACCATATATTTT
TRBV30,-,TRBJ2-7,-,12,CAWSVNNYEQYF,TGTGCCTGGAGCGTGAACAACTACGAGCAGTACTTC
TRBV2,large,TRBJ2-1,-,13,CASRAPSYNEQFF,TGTGCCAGCAGGGCTCCCTCCTACAATGAGCAGTTCTTC
TRBV11-2,-,TRBJ2-2,-,17,CASSPITLGEVAGELFF,TGTGCCAGCAGCCCGATTACTTTGGGGGAGGTGGCCGGGGAGCTGTTTTTT
TRBV18,-,TRBJ1-1,-,13,CASSPVKNTEAFF,TGTGCCAGCTCACCTGTCAAAAACACTGAAGCTTTCTTT